The subject of this entry is one T cell receptor (beta chain). As yet, its antigen is unknown. All CD8+ T cell subsets were sorted in triplicate at 250,000 to 300,000 cells each. The data originate from a study of CXCR3-negative and CXCR3-positive naive CD8 T cells. Study-level information: Per-library TRB read counts averaged about 1.5 +/- 0.3 million, adding up to approximately 130 million in total.

Study-wide findings and caveats: Greater hydrophobicity was found in TRB CDR3s of CXCR3-positive naive cells than of CXCR3-negative naive cells. Upon cryopreservation, CXCR3 expression partially decreased, and most assays used fresh PBMCs. Diversity ran similarly high across both naive subsets but far lower in memory CD8+ cells.

The CDR3 length is 13 residues. Germline V gene data show CDR1 as SQVTM and CDR2 as ANQGSEA. Libraries of TRB cDNA were made by 5' RACE and carried UMIs. TCRdb re-called the 5' RACE reads, yielding one record per CDR3 amino acid sequence without DNA. The table lists about 150,000 distinct CDR3 sequences. The TCR comes from a human donor in good health. Some clones in this sample may be carry-over from other donors' samples. The chain recombines TRBV29-1 with TRBJ2-7; the D gene TCRdb calls, TRBD1, cannot be checked with no DNA. The specimen was naive CXCR3+ CD8+ T cells from blood. Subset given: CD45RO-CCR7+CD27+CD95- naive CD8+ T cells expressing CXCR3 (TNR3+). CDR3 protein: CSVGGDYSYEQYF.